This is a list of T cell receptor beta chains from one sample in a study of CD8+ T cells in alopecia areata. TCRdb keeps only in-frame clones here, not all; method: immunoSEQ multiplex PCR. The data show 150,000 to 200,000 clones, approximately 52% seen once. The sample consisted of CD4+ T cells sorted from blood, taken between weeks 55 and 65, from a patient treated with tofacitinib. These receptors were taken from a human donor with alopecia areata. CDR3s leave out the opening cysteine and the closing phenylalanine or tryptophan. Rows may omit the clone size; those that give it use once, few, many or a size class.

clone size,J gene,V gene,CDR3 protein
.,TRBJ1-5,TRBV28,ASTLRGSQPQH
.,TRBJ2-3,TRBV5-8,ASSPGTGYTDTQY
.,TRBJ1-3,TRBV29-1,SVEVSLGSGNTIY
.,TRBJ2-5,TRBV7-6,ASSSGRETQY
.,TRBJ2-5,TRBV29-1,SVLSGGQETQY
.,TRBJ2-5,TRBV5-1,ASSSGQYQETQY
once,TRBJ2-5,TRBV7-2,ASRGYQETQY
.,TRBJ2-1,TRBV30,AWSVPSGGAFEQF
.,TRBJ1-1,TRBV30,AWSVLTANTEAF
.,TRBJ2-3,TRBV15,ATSRDRWTTSTDTQY
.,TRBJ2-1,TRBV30,AWNGFYNEQF
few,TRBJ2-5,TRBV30,AWRDYRETQY
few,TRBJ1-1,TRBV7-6,ASSPGPLNTEAF
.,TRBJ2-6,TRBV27,ASSTREGDYSGANVLT
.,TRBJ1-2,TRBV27,ASRVTGGGLGYT
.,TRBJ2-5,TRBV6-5,ASSYRGFETQY